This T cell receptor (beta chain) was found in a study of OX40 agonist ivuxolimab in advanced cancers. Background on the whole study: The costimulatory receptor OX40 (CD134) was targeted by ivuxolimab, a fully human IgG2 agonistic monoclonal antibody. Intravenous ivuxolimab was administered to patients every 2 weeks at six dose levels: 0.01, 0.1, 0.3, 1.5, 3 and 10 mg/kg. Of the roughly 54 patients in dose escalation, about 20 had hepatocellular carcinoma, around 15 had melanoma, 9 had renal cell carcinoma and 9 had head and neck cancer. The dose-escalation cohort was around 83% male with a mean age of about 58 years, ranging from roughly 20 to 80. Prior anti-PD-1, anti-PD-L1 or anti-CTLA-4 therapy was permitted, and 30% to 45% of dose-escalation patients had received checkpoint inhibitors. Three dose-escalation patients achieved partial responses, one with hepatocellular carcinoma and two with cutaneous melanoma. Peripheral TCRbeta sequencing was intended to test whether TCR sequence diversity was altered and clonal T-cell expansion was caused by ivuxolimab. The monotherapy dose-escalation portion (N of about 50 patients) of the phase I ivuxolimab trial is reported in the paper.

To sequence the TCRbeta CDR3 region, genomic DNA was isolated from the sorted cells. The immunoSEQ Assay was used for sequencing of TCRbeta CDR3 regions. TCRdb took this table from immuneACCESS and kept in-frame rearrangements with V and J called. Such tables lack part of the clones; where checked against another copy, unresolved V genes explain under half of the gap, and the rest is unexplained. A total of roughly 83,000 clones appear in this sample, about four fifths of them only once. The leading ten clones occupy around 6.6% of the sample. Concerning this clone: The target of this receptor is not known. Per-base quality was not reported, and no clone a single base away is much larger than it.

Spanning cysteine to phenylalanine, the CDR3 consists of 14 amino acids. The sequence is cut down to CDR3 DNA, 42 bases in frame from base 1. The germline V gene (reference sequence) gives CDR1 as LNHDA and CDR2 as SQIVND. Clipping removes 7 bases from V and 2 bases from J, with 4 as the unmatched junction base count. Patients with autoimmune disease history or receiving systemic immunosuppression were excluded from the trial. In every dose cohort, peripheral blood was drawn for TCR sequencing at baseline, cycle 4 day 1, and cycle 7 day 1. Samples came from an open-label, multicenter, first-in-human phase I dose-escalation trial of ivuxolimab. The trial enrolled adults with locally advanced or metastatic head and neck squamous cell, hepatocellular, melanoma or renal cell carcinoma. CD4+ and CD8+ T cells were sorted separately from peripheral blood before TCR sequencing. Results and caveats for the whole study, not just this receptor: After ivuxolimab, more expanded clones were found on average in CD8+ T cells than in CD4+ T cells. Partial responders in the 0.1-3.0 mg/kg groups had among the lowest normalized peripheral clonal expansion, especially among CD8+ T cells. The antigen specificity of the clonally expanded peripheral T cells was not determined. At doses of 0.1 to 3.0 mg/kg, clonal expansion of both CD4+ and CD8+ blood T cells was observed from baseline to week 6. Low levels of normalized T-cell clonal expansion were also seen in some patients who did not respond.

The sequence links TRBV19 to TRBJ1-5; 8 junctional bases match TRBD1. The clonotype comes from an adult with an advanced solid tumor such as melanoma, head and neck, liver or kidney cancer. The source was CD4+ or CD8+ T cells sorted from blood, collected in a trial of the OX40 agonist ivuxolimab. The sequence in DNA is TGTGCCAGTAACCAACAGGGGGGCAATCAGCCCCAGCATTTT. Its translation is CASNQQGGNQPQHF.